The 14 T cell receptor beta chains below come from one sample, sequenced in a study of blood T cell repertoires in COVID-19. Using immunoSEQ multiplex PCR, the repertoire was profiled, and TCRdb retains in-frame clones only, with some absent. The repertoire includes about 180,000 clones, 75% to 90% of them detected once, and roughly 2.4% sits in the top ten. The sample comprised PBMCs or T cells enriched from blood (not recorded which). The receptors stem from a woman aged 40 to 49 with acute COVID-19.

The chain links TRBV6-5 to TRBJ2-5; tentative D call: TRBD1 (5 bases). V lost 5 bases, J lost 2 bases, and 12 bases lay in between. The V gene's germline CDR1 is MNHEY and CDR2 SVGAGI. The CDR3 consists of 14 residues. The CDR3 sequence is CASSRRTFQETQYF. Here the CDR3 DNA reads TGTGCCAGCAGTAGAAGGACATTTCAAGAGACCCAGTACTTC.

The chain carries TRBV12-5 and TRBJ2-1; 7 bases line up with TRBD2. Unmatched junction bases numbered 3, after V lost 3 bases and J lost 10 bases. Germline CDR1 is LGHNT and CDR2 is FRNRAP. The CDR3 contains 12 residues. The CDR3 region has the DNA TGTGCTAGTGGTTTAGAACTAGCGGAGCAGTTCTTC. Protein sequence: CASGLELAEQFF.

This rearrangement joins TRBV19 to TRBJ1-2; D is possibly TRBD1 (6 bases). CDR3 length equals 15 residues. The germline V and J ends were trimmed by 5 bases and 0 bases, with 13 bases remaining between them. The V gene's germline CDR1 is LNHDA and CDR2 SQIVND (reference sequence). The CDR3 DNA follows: TGTGCCAGTAGTGCCTGGGACACCGCTAACTATGGCTACACCTTC. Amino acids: CASSAWDTANYGYTF.

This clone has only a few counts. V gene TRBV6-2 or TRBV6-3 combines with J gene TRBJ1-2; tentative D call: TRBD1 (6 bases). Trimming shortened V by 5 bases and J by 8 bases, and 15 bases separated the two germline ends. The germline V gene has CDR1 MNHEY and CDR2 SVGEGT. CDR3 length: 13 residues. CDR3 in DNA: TGTGCCAGCAGTACGACAGGTCCTTTGGGCTACACCTTC. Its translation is CASSTTGPLGYTF.

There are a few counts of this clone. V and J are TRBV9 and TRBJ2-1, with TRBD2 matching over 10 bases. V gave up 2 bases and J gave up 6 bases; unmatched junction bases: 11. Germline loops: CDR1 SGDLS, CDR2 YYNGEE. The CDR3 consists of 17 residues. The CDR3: CASSVMPTLAGRNEQFF. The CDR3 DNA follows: TGTGCCAGCAGCGTCATGCCCACACTAGCGGGGCGCAATGAGCAGTTCTTC.

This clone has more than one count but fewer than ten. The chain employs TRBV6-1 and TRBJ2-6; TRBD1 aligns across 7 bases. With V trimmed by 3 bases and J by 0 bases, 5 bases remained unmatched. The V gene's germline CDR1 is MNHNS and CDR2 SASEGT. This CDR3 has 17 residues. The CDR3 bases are TGTGCCAGCAGTGACGGGACAGCTCGCTCTGGGGCCAACGTCCTGACTTTC. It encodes CASSDGTARSGANVLTF.

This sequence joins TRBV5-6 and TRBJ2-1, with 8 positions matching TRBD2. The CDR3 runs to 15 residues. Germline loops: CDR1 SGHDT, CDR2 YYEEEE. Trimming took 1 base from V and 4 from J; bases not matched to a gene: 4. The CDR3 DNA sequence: TGTGCCAGCAGCTTGATCTCTAGCGGGTACAATGAGCAGTTCTTC. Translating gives CASSLISSGYNEQFF.

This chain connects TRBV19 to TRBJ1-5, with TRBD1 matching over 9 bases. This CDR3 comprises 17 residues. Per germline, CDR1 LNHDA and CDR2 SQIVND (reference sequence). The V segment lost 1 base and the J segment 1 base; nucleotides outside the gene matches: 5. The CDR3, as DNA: TGTGCCAGTAGTATAGGGACAGGGGTCGGCAGCAATCAGCCCCAGCATTTT. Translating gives CASSIGTGVGSNQPQHF.

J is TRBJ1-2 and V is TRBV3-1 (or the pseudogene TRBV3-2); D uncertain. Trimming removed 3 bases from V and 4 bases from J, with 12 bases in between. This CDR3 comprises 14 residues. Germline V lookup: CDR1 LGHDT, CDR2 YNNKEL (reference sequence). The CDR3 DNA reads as TGTGCCAGCAGCCAGGCAAGCTCGGGCTATGGCTACACCTTC. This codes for CASSQASSGYGYTF.

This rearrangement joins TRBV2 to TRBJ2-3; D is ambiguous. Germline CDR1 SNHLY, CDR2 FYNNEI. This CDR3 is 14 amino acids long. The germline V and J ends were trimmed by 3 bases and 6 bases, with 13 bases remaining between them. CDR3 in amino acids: CASSEDRGPDTQYF. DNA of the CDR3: TGTGCCAGCAGTGAGGATAGAGGCCCTGATACGCAGTATTTT.

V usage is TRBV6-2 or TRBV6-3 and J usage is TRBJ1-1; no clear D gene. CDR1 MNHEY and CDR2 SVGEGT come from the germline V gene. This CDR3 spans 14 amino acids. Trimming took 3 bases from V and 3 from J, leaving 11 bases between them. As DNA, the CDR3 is TGTGCCAGCAGTTATCTTTCCACGGACACTGAAGCTTTCTTT. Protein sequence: CASSYLSTDTEAFF.

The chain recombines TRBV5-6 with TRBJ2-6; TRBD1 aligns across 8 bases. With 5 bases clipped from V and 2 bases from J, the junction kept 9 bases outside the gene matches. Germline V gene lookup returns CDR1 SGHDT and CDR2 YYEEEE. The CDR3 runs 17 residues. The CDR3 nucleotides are TGTGCCAGCAGATTTGGGGACAGGCTGGCTGGGGCCAACGTCCTGACTTTC. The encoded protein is CASRFGDRLAGANVLTF.

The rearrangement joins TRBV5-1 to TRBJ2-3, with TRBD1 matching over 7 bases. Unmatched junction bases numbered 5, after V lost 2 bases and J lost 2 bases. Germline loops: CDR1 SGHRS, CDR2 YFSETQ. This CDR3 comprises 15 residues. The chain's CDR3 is CASSFRDSLTDTQYF. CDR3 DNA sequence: TGCGCCAGCAGCTTTCGGGACAGCCTCACAGATACGCAGTATTTT. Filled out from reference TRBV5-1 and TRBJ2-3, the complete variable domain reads KAGVTQTPRYLIKTRGQQVTLSCSPISGHRSVSWYQQTPGQGLQFLFEYFSETQRNKGNFPGRFSGRQFSNSRSEMNVSTLELGDSALYLCASSFRDSLTDTQYFGPGTRLTVL.

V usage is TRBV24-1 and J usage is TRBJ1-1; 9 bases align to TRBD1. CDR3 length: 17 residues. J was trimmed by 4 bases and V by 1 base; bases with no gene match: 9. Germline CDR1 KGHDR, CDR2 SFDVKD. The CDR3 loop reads CATSDFRDRAGGTEAFF. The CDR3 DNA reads TGTGCCACCAGTGATTTCCGGGACAGGGCAGGGGGCACTGAAGCTTTCTTT.